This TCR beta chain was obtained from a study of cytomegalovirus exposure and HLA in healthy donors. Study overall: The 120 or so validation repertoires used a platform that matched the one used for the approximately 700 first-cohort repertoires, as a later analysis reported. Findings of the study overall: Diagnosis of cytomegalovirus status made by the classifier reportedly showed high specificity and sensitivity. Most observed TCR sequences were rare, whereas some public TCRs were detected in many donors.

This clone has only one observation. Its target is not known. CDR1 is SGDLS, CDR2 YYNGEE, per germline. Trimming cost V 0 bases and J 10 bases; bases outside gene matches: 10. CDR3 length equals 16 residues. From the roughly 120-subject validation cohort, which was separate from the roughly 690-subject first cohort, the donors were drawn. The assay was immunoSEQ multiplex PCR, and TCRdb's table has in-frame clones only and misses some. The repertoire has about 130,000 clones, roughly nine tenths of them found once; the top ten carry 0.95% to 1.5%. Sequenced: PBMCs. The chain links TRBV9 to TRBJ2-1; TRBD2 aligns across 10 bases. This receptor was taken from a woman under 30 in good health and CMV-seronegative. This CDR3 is CASSVGGSGGAWEQFF. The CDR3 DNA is TGTGCCAGCAGCGTAGGCGGCAGCGGGGGGGCCTGGGAGCAGTTCTTC.